This entry lists 32 T cell receptor beta chains sequenced from one sample in a study of T cells in Graves' hyperthyroidism and ophthalmopathy. TCR beta CDR3 regions were amplified from RNA. First-round RT-PCR targeting the TCR CDR3 was performed with the HTBI primer set. MiXCR, run by TCRdb on the multiplex PCR reads, gives a single entry per CDR3 protein. Of under 350,000 distinct CDR3 sequences in the sample, 15% to 20% were seen once. The specimen sequenced was blood. The receptor set was obtained from a woman aged 45-59 years with Graves' hyperthyroidism.

On this clonotype: A clone one base away is much larger, so this may be a read error. The V and J genes are TRBV2 and TRBJ2-2; 8 nucleotides agree with TRBD1. CDR3 size: 14 residues. Germline V CDR1 and CDR2: SNHLY, FYNNEI. The CDR3 DNA is TGTGCCAGCGGTGAACAGGGGGACACCGGGGAGCTGTTTTTT. Translation gives CASGEQGDTGELFF.

This clonotype was counted between two and nine times. The chain carries TRBV3-1 and TRBJ2-2, with 10 bases aligning to TRBD1. V gave up 10 bases and J gave up 1 base; unmatched junction bases: 6. This CDR3 is built from 15 residues. Germline V gives CDR1 LGHDT, CDR2 YNNKEL (reference sequence). The CDR3 is CATGTGAMNTGELFF. Here the CDR3 DNA reads TGTGCCACCGGGACAGGGGCCATGAACACCGGGGAGCTGTTTTTT. The entire variable domain, with the rest obtained from reference TRBV3-1 and TRBJ2-2, is as follows: DTAVSQTPKYLVTQMGNDKSIKCEQNLGHDTMYWYKQDSKKFLKIMFSYNNKELIINETVPNRFSPKSPDKAHLNLHINSLELGDSAVYFCATGTGAMNTGELFFGEGSRLTVL.

On this clonotype: A single base separates this from a much larger clone, so it may be a read error. Since no conserved phenylalanine or tryptophan closes the CDR3, a read error is the likely cause. This rearrangement joins TRBV5-1 to TRBJ2-1, with D uncertain. V shed 5 bases and J shed 0 bases, with 12 bases lying between them. Looked up from germline, CDR1 is SGHRS and CDR2 is YFSETQ. The CDR3 totals 15 residues. CDR3 nucleotides: TGCGCCAGCAGAACGATCCCAAGCTCCTACAATGAGCAGTTCCTC. This sequence encodes CASRTIPSSYNEQFL.

The table lists this clonotype with a few counts. This rearrangement joins TRBV6-1 to TRBJ2-3; perhaps TRBD2 as D (6 bases). The germline CDR1 and CDR2 sequences are MNHNS and SASEGT. The V end was cut by 0 bases, the J end by 0 bases, with 10 bases between. The CDR3 has 16 amino acids. The CDR3: CASSEARGPSTDTQYF. In DNA, the CDR3 is TGTGCCAGCAGTGAAGCGCGGGGCCCTAGCACAGATACGCAGTATTTT.

This clonotype was counted many times. This sequence joins TRBV18 and TRBJ2-1; the D gene is possibly TRBD2 (6 bases). From germline, CDR1 is KGHSH and CDR2 LQKENI. The CDR3 spans 14 residues. The V end lost 3 bases, the J end lost 9 bases, and 15 bases lay between the germline ends. The CDR3 spells CASSPLTREGEQFF. The CDR3, as DNA: TGTGCCAGCTCACCTTTGACTAGAGAGGGTGAGCAGTTCTTC.

This clonotype was seen a few times. This chain connects TRBV5-5 to TRBJ2-7; 12 bases map to TRBD2. CDR1 and CDR2 from the germline V gene are SGHKS and YYEKEE (reference sequence). The trim removed 4 bases at V and 2 bases at J, leaving 4 bases unmatched. This CDR3 is 15 amino acids long. CDR3 sequence: CASSRLAGETYEQYV. In DNA form, the CDR3 reads TGTGCCAGCAGCCGACTAGCGGGGGAGACCTACGAGCAGTACGTC.

There are many counts of this clonotype. The rearrangement links TRBV11-2 to TRBJ2-3; 13 positions match TRBD2. The CDR3 sequence is 15 residues long. Looked up from germline, CDR1 is SGHAT and CDR2 is FQNNGV. With 4 bases clipped from V and 4 bases from J, the junction kept 2 bases outside the gene matches. In nucleotides, the CDR3 is TGTGCCAGCAGCTCCGGACTAGCGGGGGCAGATACGCAGTATTTT. Translating gives CASSSGLAGADTQYF.

This clonotype was recorded at least ten times. The chain links TRBV2 to TRBJ2-7; D is undetermined. The germline CDR1 and CDR2 sequences are SNHLY and FYNNEI. The V and J ends lost 0 bases and 2 bases respectively, with 5 bases between them. This CDR3 region has 13 residues. Here the CDR3 reads CASSEAGTYEQYV. The CDR3 coding sequence is TGTGCCAGCAGTGAAGCTGGGACCTACGAGCAGTACGTC.

This rearrangement joins TRBV6-1 to TRBJ1-1; D ambiguous. In germline, CDR1 is MNHNS, CDR2 SASEGT. The CDR3 is 12 amino acids. The V and J ends lost 8 bases and 5 bases respectively, with 12 bases between them. The CDR3 spells CASGEGWTEAFF. CDR3 in DNA: TGTGCCAGCGGGGAAGGTTGGACTGAAGCTTTCTTT.

This clonotype was recorded many times. V usage is TRBV6-1 and J usage is TRBJ2-5; tentatively, D is TRBD1 (5 bases). This CDR3 is 14 amino acids long. V lost 6 bases to trimming and J lost 5 bases, with 16 bases between them. Germline V gene lookup returns CDR1 MNHNS and CDR2 SASEGT. The CDR3 nucleotides are TGTGCCAGCAGCCAGAGCCAGGGTTGGGAGACCCAGTACTTC. Encoded protein: CASSQSQGWETQYF.

This chain connects TRBV6-6 to TRBJ2-7; D unclear. The CDR3 sequence is 13 residues long. Trimming removed 0 bases at V and 5 bases at J, with 8 bases between. Germline-derived CDR1 and CDR2 are MNHNY and SVGAGI (reference sequence). CDR3 protein: CASSYSTGDEQYF. CDR3 in DNA: TGTGCCAGCAGTTACTCGACTGGGGACGAGCAGTACTTC.

Only a few counts were recorded for this clonotype. The V call is TRBV29-1, the J call TRBJ2-5; D is unclear. Germline-derived CDR1 and CDR2 are SQVTM and ANQGSEA. Trimming took 7 bases from V and 5 from J, leaving 8 bases between them. CDR3 length: 10 residues. The CDR3 loop is CSGQQETQYF. The CDR3 nucleotides are TGCAGCGGCCAACAGGAGACCCAGTACTTC.

This clonotype was seen a few times. This chain uses TRBV11-2 with TRBJ1-3; no clear D. Per germline, CDR1 SGHAT and CDR2 FQNNGV. Deletions cut 2 bases from V and 0 bases from J, with 5 bases between. The CDR3 sequence is 14 residues long. CDR3 in DNA: TGTGCCAGCAGCTTACAACTCTCTGGAAACACCATATATTTT. It yields the protein CASSLQLSGNTIYF.

The V and J genes are TRBV7-9 and TRBJ1-4; D might be TRBD1 (5 bases). Germline assignment: CDR1 SEHNR and CDR2 FQNEAQ (reference sequence). Trimming shortened V by 6 bases and J by 12 bases, and 14 bases separated the two germline ends. The CDR3 length is 12 residues. Written as DNA, the CDR3 is TGTGCCAGCAGGGGCAGGGTTAAAGAACTGTTTTTT. Amino acids: CASRGRVKELFF.

This clonotype was counted at least ten times. The CDR3 region is CASSLSGDTQYF. CDR3 nucleotides: TGTGCCAGCAGCTTGTCAGGGGATACGCAGTATTTT. V and J are TRBV11-2 and TRBJ2-3, with D possibly TRBD1 on 5 matching bases. Between the trimmed V and J ends, which lost 3 bases and 6 bases, there was a span of 7 bases. CDR3 length equals 12 residues. Germline values: CDR1 SGHAT, CDR2 FQNNGV.

The chain carries TRBV10-2 and TRBJ1-1, with D tentatively TRBD1 (5 bases). CDR3 size: 13 residues. The germline V and J ends were trimmed by 7 bases and 4 bases, with 13 bases remaining between them. CDR1 is WSHSY, CDR2 SAAADI, per germline. In DNA form, the CDR3 reads TGCGCCAGCACCCGGGACTTCGGCACTGAAGCTTTCTTT. It is translated as CASTRDFGTEAFF.

This clonotype was seen more than once but under ten times. This chain links TRBV6-5 with TRBJ1-6; D gene uncertain. This CDR3 is 20 amino acids long. Germline V gene data show CDR1 as MNHEY and CDR2 as SVGAGI. The ends were cut back, 0 bases at V and 0 bases at J, with 18 bases in the middle. CDR3 protein: CASSYSITQDLYSYNSPLHF. As DNA, the CDR3 is TGTGCCAGCAGTTACTCGATTACCCAGGACCTTTACTCCTATAATTCACCCCTCCACTTT.

J is TRBJ1-1 and V is TRBV27; D uncertain. This CDR3 region has 13 residues. Germline-derived CDR1 and CDR2 are MNHEY and SMNVEV (reference sequence). Trimming took off 4 bases at V and 4 bases at J, with 10 bases between the two ends. The CDR3 loop reads CASSSIGSTEAFF. The CDR3 nucleotides read TGTGCCAGCAGTTCCATTGGTAGCACTGAAGCTTTCTTT.

There are many counts of this clonotype. The CDR3: CASSLSVAGDNEQFF. CDR3 DNA: TGCGCCAGCAGCTTGTCGGTAGCGGGCGACAATGAGCAGTTCTTC. The chain has TRBV5-1 and TRBJ2-1, with 7 bases that match TRBD2. Trimming cost V 1 base and J 5 bases; bases outside gene matches: 6. This CDR3 is 15 amino acids long. CDR1 SGHRS and CDR2 YFSETQ come from the germline V gene.

This clonotype was counted only a few times. The genes are TRBV10-1 and TRBJ2-3; no clear D. CDR3 length: 16 amino acids. In germline, CDR1 is WNHNN, CDR2 SYGVQD (reference sequence). The ends were cut back, 3 bases at V and 4 bases at J, with 17 bases in the middle. Written as DNA, the CDR3 is TGCGCCAGCAGTGATTCCCCCATGAGACTGGCAGATACGCAGTATTTT. It translates to CASSDSPMRLADTQYF.

In this sample, this clonotype turned up a few times. The V call is TRBV27, the J call TRBJ2-3; TRBD2 matches 10 bases. This CDR3 contains 16 residues. The germline V gene has CDR1 MNHEY and CDR2 SMNVEV (reference sequence). The J segment lost 6 bases and the V segment lost 4 bases, leaving 10 bases of the junction unmatched. CDR3 sequence (DNA): TGTGCCAGCAGTTGGTCGGCTAGCGGGAGCTTGGATACGCAGTATTTT. This encodes CASSWSASGSLDTQYF.

Note on this clonotype: With a much larger clone just one base away, this may be a read error. The V and J genes are TRBV30 and TRBJ1-4; tentative D call: TRBD1 (6 bases). Trimming stripped 2 bases from V and 8 bases from J, with 12 bases between. Germline V gene data show CDR1 as GTSNPN and CDR2 as SVGIG (reference sequence). The CDR3 loop spans 13 amino acids. For the CDR3, the DNA is TGTGCCTGGAGTCCAGGGGATCGGGAAAAACTGTTTTTT. Its translation: CAWSPGDREKLFF.

This clonotype was counted between two and nine times. The CDR3 DNA is TGCGCCAGCAGCCACAGGACTAGCGGTAGCAATGAGCAGTTCTTC. It yields the protein CASSHRTSGSNEQFF. The chain joins TRBV5-1 to TRBJ2-1; 10 nucleotides agree with TRBD2. The CDR3 has 15 amino acids. The V segment lost 4 bases and the J segment 6 bases; nucleotides outside the gene matches: 7. Germline CDR1 reads SGHRS; CDR2 reads YFSETQ.

The genes are TRBV18 and TRBJ2-5; D assignment may be TRBD1 or TRBD2 (7 bases each). The CDR3 totals 20 residues. CDR1 is KGHSH and CDR2 is LQKENI in the germline V gene. The ends were cut back, 0 bases at V and 1 base at J, with 24 bases in the middle. This CDR3 reads CASSPPRGGTDLFGQETQYF. The CDR3, as DNA: TGTGCCAGCTCACCACCCAGGGGAGGGACAGACCTCTTTGGCCAAGAGACCCAGTACTTC.

There are a few counts of this clonotype. This chain joins TRBV7-9 and TRBJ1-2; weak D call: TRBD1 (6 bases). This CDR3 comprises 14 residues. The V and J ends lost 5 bases and 6 bases respectively, with 16 bases between them. The germline gives CDR1 SEHNR, CDR2 FQNEAQ (reference sequence). The DNA of the CDR3 is TGTGCCAGCAGCGCAAAGGGGACAATTAATGGCTACACCTTC. It codes for CASSAKGTINGYTF.

This clonotype was seen ten or more times. The genes are TRBV3-1 and TRBJ1-1; D call uncertain. Germline CDR1 LGHDT, CDR2 YNNKEL (reference sequence). Trimming pared 5 bases from V and 0 bases from J, leaving 4 bases between. This CDR3 is built from 12 residues. CDR3 residues: CASSVLNTEAFF. In DNA, the CDR3 is TGTGCCAGCAGCGTGTTGAACACTGAAGCTTTCTTT.

The chain is built from TRBV27 and TRBJ1-5; D gene uncertain. The length of the CDR3 is 12 residues. Germline values: CDR1 MNHEY, CDR2 SMNVEV (reference sequence). V dropped 9 bases and J dropped 2 bases, with 8 bases sitting between them. DNA for the CDR3: TGTGCCAGTAAGAGTGGCAATCAGCCCCAGCATTTT. Translated, it gives CASKSGNQPQHF.

This clonotype has a handful of counts. This chain uses TRBV6-1 with TRBJ1-6, with 8 bases matching TRBD1. Trimming took 7 bases from V and 7 from J; bases not matched to a gene: 3. Germline V gene data show CDR1 as MNHNS and CDR2 as SASEGT. CDR3 length: 13 residues. The DNA for the CDR3 is TGTGCCAGCAACAGGGGGAGGAATTCACCCCTCCACTTT. This translates into CASNRGRNSPLHF.

This clonotype was found many times. This chain joins TRBV2 and TRBJ2-5, with a possible D match to TRBD2 (5 bases). The germline V and J ends were trimmed by 9 bases and 3 bases, with 17 bases remaining between them. The CDR3 covers 14 residues. Germline values: CDR1 SNHLY, CDR2 FYNNEI. CDR3 in DNA: TGTGCCAGTATGGGTAGACTATGGAAAGAGACCCAGTACTTC. It translates to CASMGRLWKETQYF.

The J gene is TRBJ2-7, the V gene TRBV28; either TRBD1 or TRBD2 may fit D (5 bases each). There are 11 residues in the CDR3. Trimming removed 5 bases from V and 6 bases from J, with 8 bases in between. Germline V lookup: CDR1 MDHEN, CDR2 SYDVKM. CDR3 amino acids: CASSGGVEQYF. CDR3 bases: TGTGCCAGCAGTGGGGGAGTCGAGCAGTACTTC.

Many counts were recorded for this clonotype. V usage is TRBV4-2 and J usage is TRBJ2-7; a possible D gene is TRBD2 (6 bases). With 1 base removed from V and 4 bases from J, the gap between germline ends came to 11 bases. The V gene's germline CDR1 is LGHNA and CDR2 YNFKEQ. The CDR3 extends over 14 amino acids. In DNA, the CDR3 is TGTGCCAGCAGCCAAGGACGGGGGAGTTACGAGCAGTACTTC. Its translation is CASSQGRGSYEQYF.

This chain uses TRBV9 with TRBJ1-1; TRBD1 aligns across 8 bases. Germline CDR1 reads SGDLS; CDR2 reads YYNGEE. The CDR3 has 15 amino acids. V lost 4 bases to trimming and J lost 3 bases; unmatched junction nucleotides: 8. In nucleotides, the CDR3 is TGTGCCAGCAGCCCCAGACAGGGGCCAGACACTGAAGCTTTCTTT. It specifies CASSPRQGPDTEAFF.